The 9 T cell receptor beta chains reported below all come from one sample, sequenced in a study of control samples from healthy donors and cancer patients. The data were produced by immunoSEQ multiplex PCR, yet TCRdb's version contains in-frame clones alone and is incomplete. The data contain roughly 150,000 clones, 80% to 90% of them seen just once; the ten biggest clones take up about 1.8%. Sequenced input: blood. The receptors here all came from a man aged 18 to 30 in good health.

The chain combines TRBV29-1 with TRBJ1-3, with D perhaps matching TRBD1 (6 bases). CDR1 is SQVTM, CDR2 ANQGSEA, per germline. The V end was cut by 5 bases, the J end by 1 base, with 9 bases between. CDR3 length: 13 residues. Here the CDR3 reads CSVSTGSGNTIYF. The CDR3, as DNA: TGCAGCGTTTCGACAGGTTCTGGAAACACCATATATTTT. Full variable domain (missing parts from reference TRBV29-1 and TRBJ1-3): SAVISQKPSRDICQRGTSLTIQCQVDSQVTMMFWYRQQPGQSLTLIATANQGSEATYESGFVIDKFPISRPNLTFSTLTVSNMSPEDSSIYLCSVSTGSGNTIYFGEGSWLTVV.

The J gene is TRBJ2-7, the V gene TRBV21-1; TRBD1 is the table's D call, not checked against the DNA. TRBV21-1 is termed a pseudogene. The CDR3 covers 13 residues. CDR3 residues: CASSDRDSYEQYF. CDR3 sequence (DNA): TGTGCCAGCAGCGACAGGGACTCCTACGAGCAGTACTTC.

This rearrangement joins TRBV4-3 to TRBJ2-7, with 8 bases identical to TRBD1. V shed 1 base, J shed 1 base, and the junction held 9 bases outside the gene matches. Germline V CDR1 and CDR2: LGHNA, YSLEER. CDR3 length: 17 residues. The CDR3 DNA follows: TGCGCCAGCAGCCAAGCCTACGGGACAGGCGCATCCTACGAGCAGTACTTC. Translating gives CASSQAYGTGASYEQYF.

CDR3: CASSPPVGGWVNEQFF. CDR3 in DNA: TGTGCCAGCTCACCACCGGTGGGGGGATGGGTCAATGAGCAGTTCTTC. The chain is built from TRBV18 and TRBJ2-1; D perhaps matches TRBD2 (6 bases). In germline, CDR1 is KGHSH, CDR2 LQKENI. Trimming pared 0 bases from V and 6 bases from J, leaving 15 bases between. This CDR3 is built from 16 residues.

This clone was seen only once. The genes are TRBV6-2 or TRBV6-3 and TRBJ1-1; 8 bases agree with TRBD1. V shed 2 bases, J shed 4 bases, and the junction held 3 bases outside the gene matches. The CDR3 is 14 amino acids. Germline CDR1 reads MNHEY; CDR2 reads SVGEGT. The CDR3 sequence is CASSYLTGGTEAFF. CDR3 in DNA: TGTGCCAGCAGTTACCTAACAGGGGGCACTGAAGCTTTCTTT.

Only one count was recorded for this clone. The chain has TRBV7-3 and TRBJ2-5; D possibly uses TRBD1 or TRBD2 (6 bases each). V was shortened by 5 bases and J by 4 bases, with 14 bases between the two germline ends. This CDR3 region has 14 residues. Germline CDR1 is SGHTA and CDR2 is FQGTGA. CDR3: CASSPSGGGETQYF. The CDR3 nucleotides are TGTGCCAGCAGCCCCTCCGGGGGCGGAGAGACCCAGTACTTC.

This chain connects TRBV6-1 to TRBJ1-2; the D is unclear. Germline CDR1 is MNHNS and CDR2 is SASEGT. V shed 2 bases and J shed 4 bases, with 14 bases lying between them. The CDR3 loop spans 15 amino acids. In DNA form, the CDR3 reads TGTGCCAGCAGTGAAAGTTTGGCACCGGTCTATGGCTACACCTTC. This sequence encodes CASSESLAPVYGYTF.

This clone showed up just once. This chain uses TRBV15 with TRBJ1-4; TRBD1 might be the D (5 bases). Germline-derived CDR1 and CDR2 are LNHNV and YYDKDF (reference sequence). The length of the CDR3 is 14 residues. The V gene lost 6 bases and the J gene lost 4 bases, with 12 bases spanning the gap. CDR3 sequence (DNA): TGTGCCACCAGTACTACAGGCGATAATGAAAAACTGTTTTTT. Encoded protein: CATSTTGDNEKLFF.

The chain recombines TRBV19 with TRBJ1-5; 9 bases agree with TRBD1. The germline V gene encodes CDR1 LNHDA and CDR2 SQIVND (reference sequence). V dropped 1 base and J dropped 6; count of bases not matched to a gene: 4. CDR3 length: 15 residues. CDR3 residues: CASSIGDRAGQPQHF. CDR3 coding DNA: TGTGCCAGTAGTATAGGGGACAGGGCGGGTCAGCCCCAGCATTTT.